Sequencing of this T cell receptor (beta chain) was carried out in a study of shared clonotypes between healthy human individuals. The authors' processing: ImmunoSEQ supplied junction-only sequences lacking quality scores, so filtering was different. Only in-frame clones appear in the TCRdb table, and some are missing; sequencing was by immunoSEQ multiplex PCR. The D gene and trimming were derived from the DNA, and the V and J assignments and clone size from that table. The data show 1.4 million to 1.5 million clones, roughly 96% seen once. Per the germline V gene, CDR1 is ENHRY and CDR2 is SYGVKD. The ends lost 2 bases at V and 7 bases at J; junction bases unmatched: 5. CDR3 length: 15 residues.

The J gene is TRBJ1-2, the V gene TRBV10-3; TRBD1 aligns across 12 bases. This receptor was identified in a man aged 25-40 years in good health. Sequencing was done on a sample of naive CD4+ T cells sorted from blood. Described subset: CD45RA+ positively selected. The CDR3 coding sequence is TGTGCCATCAGTGAGGGAGGGACAGGGGGCGGTGGCTACACCTTC. The encoded protein is CAISEGGTGGGGYTF.